One and the same sample provided the 25 T cell receptor beta chains below, sequenced in a study of cytomegalovirus exposure and HLA in healthy donors. PCR amplification relied on 60 Vbeta primers (plus 13 Jbeta primers). TCRdb's copy holds only in-frame clones and misses some; the assay was immunoSEQ multiplex PCR. Of over 85,000 clones listed, more than 75% are singletons. The sequenced sample was PBMCs. The receptors were gathered from a woman aged 40 to 55 in good health and CMV-seronegative.

V gene TRBV7-8 combines with J gene TRBJ1-1; D is unresolved. Trimming left V 1 base short and J 0 bases short, with 9 bases between. This CDR3 spans 15 amino acids. CDR1 and CDR2 (germline): SGHVS, FQNEAQ. CDR3 coding DNA: TGTGCCAGCAGCTTAGTCCAGGTGGTGAACACTGAAGCTTTCTTT. Amino acid sequence: CASSLVQVVNTEAFF.

The V call is TRBV29-1, the J call TRBJ1-1; perhaps TRBD1 as D (5 bases). The CDR3 runs 13 residues. Trimming shortened V by 5 bases and J by 6 bases, and 16 bases separated the two germline ends. In germline, CDR1 is SQVTM, CDR2 ANQGSEA. CDR3 amino acids: CSVRQGGDPEAFF. The CDR3 DNA follows: TGCAGCGTTAGGCAGGGCGGGGATCCTGAAGCTTTCTTT.

V gene TRBV27 combines with J gene TRBJ2-6, with 8 bases identical to TRBD1. Germline CDR1 and CDR2: MNHEY and SMNVEV (reference sequence). Trimming took 5 bases from V and 0 from J; bases not matched to a gene: 6. There are 17 residues in the CDR3. The CDR3 reads CASSGTGAFSGANVLTF. CDR3 nucleotides: TGTGCCAGCAGTGGGACAGGCGCCTTCTCTGGGGCCAACGTCCTGACTTTC.

This clone was seen only once. This chain uses TRBV19 with TRBJ1-5; tentative D call: TRBD1 (5 bases). The CDR3 has 14 amino acids. In germline, CDR1 is LNHDA, CDR2 SQIVND (reference sequence). Trimming pared 8 bases from V and 5 bases from J, leaving 16 bases between. The CDR3 DNA reads TGTGCCAGTGCGTCGCAGGGTCGCTATCAGCCCCAGCATTTT. Translation: CASASQGRYQPQHF.

The chain links TRBV9 to TRBJ2-5; possible D gene TRBD2, 6 bases. Germline values: CDR1 SGDLS, CDR2 YYNGEE. The CDR3 spans 15 residues. The V end was cut by 4 bases, the J end by 2 bases, with 15 bases between. Written as DNA, the CDR3 is TGTGCCAGCAGCACCCTGGGAGGCACACAAGAGACCCAGTACTTC. Translation: CASSTLGGTQETQYF. The full variable domain, in which reference TRBV9 and TRBJ2-5 provide the parts outside the CDR3, is DSGVTQTPKHLITATGQRVTLRCSPRSGDLSVYWYQQSLDQGLQFLIQYYNGEERAKGNILERFSAQQFPDLHSELNLSSLELGDSALYFCASSTLGGTQETQYFGPGTRLLVL.

The chain is built from TRBV19 and TRBJ1-5; weak D call: TRBD1 (5 bases). The V gene lost 5 bases and the J gene lost 5 bases, with 13 bases spanning the gap. Germline V gene data show CDR1 as LNHDA and CDR2 as SQIVND (reference sequence). This CDR3 has 14 residues. CDR3 nucleotide sequence: TGTGCCAGTAGTCTCGGGGGGATCGATCAGCCCCAGCATTTT. This codes for CASSLGGIDQPQHF.

The chain couples TRBV28 to TRBJ2-3, with a weak D call TRBD2 (7 bases). Per the germline V gene, CDR1 is MDHEN and CDR2 is SYDVKM. Between the trimmed V and J ends, which lost 6 bases and 6 bases, there was a span of 19 bases. CDR3 size: 15 residues. CDR3 sequence reads: CASSPDGGPRDTQYF. The CDR3 region has the DNA TGTGCCAGCAGCCCGGACGGGGGGCCCAGGGATACGCAGTATTTT.

This clone occurred a few times. The rearrangement uses TRBV2 and TRBJ2-5; 9 positions match TRBD2. Per the germline V gene, CDR1 is SNHLY and CDR2 is FYNNEI. The trim removed 4 bases at V and 5 bases at J, leaving 5 bases unmatched. The CDR3 is made up of 14 amino acids. The CDR3 nucleotides read TGTGCCAGCAGTGGGGTAGCGGGGGTTGAGACCCAGTACTTC. Translated: CASSGVAGVETQYF.

In regard to this clone: The junction departs from the called germline gene at one end, perhaps through a read error. The rearrangement uses TRBV30 and TRBJ1-5; 8 bases map to TRBD1. The CDR3 has 15 residues. The germline CDR1 and CDR2 sequences are GTSNPN and SVGIG (reference sequence). CDR3 sequence reads: CAWSARDRRNQPQNF. Here the CDR3 DNA reads TGTGCCTGGAGCGCCCGGGACAGGCGCAATCAGCCCCAGAATTTT.

V is TRBV7-2 and J is TRBJ2-3; TRBD2 aligns across 13 bases. The CDR3 has 16 residues. Germline values: CDR1 SGHTA, CDR2 FQGNSA. J gave up 7 bases and V 5 bases, and 9 bases lay outside the gene matches. The CDR3 nucleotides are TGTGCCAGCAGCCCACTAGCGGGGGGGCCTCTGTATACGCAGTATTTT. Its translation is CASSPLAGGPLYTQYF.

CDR3 protein: CASSSNLDRMGYEQYF. As DNA, the CDR3 is TGTGCCAGCAGCTCCAACCTAGACAGGATGGGCTACGAGCAGTACTTC. The rearrangement uses TRBV7-9 and TRBJ2-7; tentative D call: TRBD1 (6 bases). Germline CDR1 SEHNR, CDR2 FQNEAQ (reference sequence). The germline V and J ends were trimmed by 4 bases and 3 bases, with 19 bases remaining between them. The CDR3 covers 16 residues.

The chain couples TRBV4-1 to TRBJ1-1; 7 bases align to TRBD1. The CDR3 contains 13 residues. Germline CDR1 is MGHRA and CDR2 is YSYEKL. Trimming removed 0 bases from V and 7 bases from J; junction bases left unmatched: 2. The CDR3 bases are TGCGCCAGCAGCCAAGATCGGGACAGTGAAGCTTTCTTT. Its translation: CASSQDRDSEAFF.

This clone was detected only once. The chain has TRBV19 and TRBJ2-6, with D unresolved. Germline CDR1 reads LNHDA; CDR2 reads SQIVND (reference sequence). The CDR3 has 15 residues. V was pared by 4 bases and J by 1 base, with 8 bases between. Here the CDR3 DNA reads TGTGCCAGTAGTACCGACTTATCTGGGGCCAACGTCCTGACTTTC. Its protein product is CASSTDLSGANVLTF. The entire variable domain, with the rest obtained from reference TRBV19 and TRBJ2-6, is as follows: DGGITQSPKYLFRKEGQNVTLSCEQNLNHDAMYWYRQDPGQGLRLIYYSQIVNDFQKGDIAEGYSVSREKKESFPLTVTSAQKNPTAFYLCASSTDLSGANVLTFGAGSRLTVL.

V usage is TRBV4-1 and J usage is TRBJ1-1, with unresolved D. The CDR3 covers 13 residues. From germline, CDR1 is MGHRA and CDR2 YSYEKL. Between the trimmed V and J ends, which lost 6 bases and 2 bases, there was a span of 10 bases. CDR3 bases: TGCGCCAGCAGACTGGACTTAAACACTGAAGCTTTCTTT. Protein sequence: CASRLDLNTEAFF.

The V call is TRBV30, the J call TRBJ1-2; weak D call: TRBD1 (6 bases). Trimming shortened V by 0 bases and J by 8 bases, and 13 bases separated the two germline ends. The CDR3 is 13 residues long. Germline loops: CDR1 GTSNPN, CDR2 SVGIG (reference sequence). CDR3 sequence reads: CAWSVDIRGGYTF. The CDR3 DNA is TGTGCCTGGAGTGTAGACATCAGGGGAGGCTACACCTTC.

This chain joins TRBV30 and TRBJ1-2; D is possibly TRBD1 (6 bases). CDR3 size: 13 residues. Trimming cost V 2 bases and J 8 bases, with 15 bases left between them. Germline lookup yields CDR1 GTSNPN and CDR2 SVGIG (reference sequence). The CDR3 loop reads CAWSPDRTGGYTF. In nucleotides, the CDR3 is TGTGCCTGGAGTCCCGACAGGACCGGAGGCTACACCTTC. Full variable domain (outside the CDR3, taken from reference TRBV30 and TRBJ1-2): SQTIHQWPATLVQPVGSPLSLECTVEGTSNPNLYWYRQAAGRGLQLLFYSVGIGQISSEVPQNLSASRPQDRQFILSSKKLLLSDSGFYLCAWSPDRTGGYTFGSGTRLTVV.

The chain joins TRBV9 to TRBJ1-1; 9 bases are a match to TRBD1. Germline CDR1 is SGDLS and CDR2 is YYNGEE. The V and J ends lost 4 bases and 4 bases, in that order; junction bases with no gene match: 5. The CDR3 runs to 14 residues. The CDR3 spells CASSPRTGATEAFF. The CDR3 bases are TGTGCCAGCAGCCCCCGGACAGGGGCCACTGAAGCTTTCTTT.

The chain joins TRBV5-1 to TRBJ2-7; 8 bases align to TRBD1. Per germline, CDR1 SGHRS and CDR2 YFSETQ. Losses at the gene ends were 4 bases for V and 7 bases for J; bases not matched to a gene: 13. The CDR3 covers 15 residues. CDR3 sequence reads: CASSGSGQELWEQYF. CDR3 DNA sequence: TGCGCCAGCAGCGGGTCGGGACAGGAATTATGGGAGCAGTACTTC.

The chain carries TRBV28 and TRBJ1-5; D is unresolved. Germline V gene sequence: CDR1 MDHEN, CDR2 SYDVKM. The CDR3 extends over 13 amino acids. Between the trimmed V and J ends, which lost 6 bases and 3 bases, there was a span of 9 bases. In DNA, the CDR3 is TGTGCCAGCAGAACAAGAACCAATCAGCCCCAGCATTTT. This sequence encodes CASRTRTNQPQHF.

This chain connects TRBV7-8 to TRBJ1-3; 8 bases match TRBD1. J was trimmed by 4 bases and V by 0 bases; bases with no gene match: 11. There are 18 residues in the CDR3. CDR1 and CDR2 (germline): SGHVS, FQNEAQ. In DNA, the CDR3 is TGTGCCAGCAGCTTAGCGGTTGCTCAGGGGGCGCCCGGAAACACCATATATTTT. Its translation is CASSLAVAQGAPGNTIYF.

This CDR3 reads CAWSAGLAGFYEQYF. In DNA form, the CDR3 reads TGTGCCTGGAGTGCAGGACTAGCGGGGTTCTACGAGCAGTACTTC. The V gene is TRBV30, the J gene TRBJ2-5, with TRBD2 matching 12 bases. The DNA end lines up better with TRBJ2-7; the J call may be wrong. The V gene's germline CDR1 is GTSNPN and CDR2 SVGIG (reference sequence). The CDR3 length is 15 residues.

This clone was seen more than once but under ten times. This chain joins TRBV30 and TRBJ2-1; D possibly corresponds to TRBD2 (6 bases). The CDR3 is 13 amino acids. Germline assignment: CDR1 GTSNPN and CDR2 SVGIG (reference sequence). This CDR3 is CASFVGLYNEQFF. The CDR3 region has the DNA TGTGCTTCCTTCGTGGGACTTTACAATGAGCAGTTCTTC.

This chain's CDR3 is CASRYASGGRGTGELFF. The CDR3, as DNA: TGCGCCAGCAGATACGCGTCCGGGGGGCGGGGCACCGGGGAGCTGTTTTTT. V and J are TRBV4-1 and TRBJ2-2; D is perhaps TRBD2 (7 bases). The CDR3 has 17 amino acids. Trimming stripped 6 bases from V and 4 bases from J, with 21 bases between. Per germline, CDR1 MGHRA and CDR2 YSYEKL.

This clone was counted between two and nine times. This chain joins TRBV4-3 and TRBJ1-1, with D hard to call. This CDR3 region has 15 residues. V was trimmed by 0 bases and J by 1 base, leaving 9 bases between them. CDR1 LGHNA and CDR2 YSLEER come from the germline V gene. CDR3 protein: CASSQDYRGNTEAFF. The DNA for the CDR3 is TGCGCCAGCAGCCAAGATTACCGGGGGAACACTGAAGCTTTCTTT.

The chain employs TRBV14 and TRBJ2-3; TRBD1 matches 9 bases. V gave up 4 bases and J gave up 0 bases; unmatched junction bases: 8. This CDR3 comprises 17 residues. The V gene's germline CDR1 is SGHDN and CDR2 FVKESK. For the CDR3, the DNA is TGTGCCAGCAGCCTACATGGGACAGGGCTAAGCACAGATACGCAGTATTTT. This gives the protein CASSLHGTGLSTDTQYF.